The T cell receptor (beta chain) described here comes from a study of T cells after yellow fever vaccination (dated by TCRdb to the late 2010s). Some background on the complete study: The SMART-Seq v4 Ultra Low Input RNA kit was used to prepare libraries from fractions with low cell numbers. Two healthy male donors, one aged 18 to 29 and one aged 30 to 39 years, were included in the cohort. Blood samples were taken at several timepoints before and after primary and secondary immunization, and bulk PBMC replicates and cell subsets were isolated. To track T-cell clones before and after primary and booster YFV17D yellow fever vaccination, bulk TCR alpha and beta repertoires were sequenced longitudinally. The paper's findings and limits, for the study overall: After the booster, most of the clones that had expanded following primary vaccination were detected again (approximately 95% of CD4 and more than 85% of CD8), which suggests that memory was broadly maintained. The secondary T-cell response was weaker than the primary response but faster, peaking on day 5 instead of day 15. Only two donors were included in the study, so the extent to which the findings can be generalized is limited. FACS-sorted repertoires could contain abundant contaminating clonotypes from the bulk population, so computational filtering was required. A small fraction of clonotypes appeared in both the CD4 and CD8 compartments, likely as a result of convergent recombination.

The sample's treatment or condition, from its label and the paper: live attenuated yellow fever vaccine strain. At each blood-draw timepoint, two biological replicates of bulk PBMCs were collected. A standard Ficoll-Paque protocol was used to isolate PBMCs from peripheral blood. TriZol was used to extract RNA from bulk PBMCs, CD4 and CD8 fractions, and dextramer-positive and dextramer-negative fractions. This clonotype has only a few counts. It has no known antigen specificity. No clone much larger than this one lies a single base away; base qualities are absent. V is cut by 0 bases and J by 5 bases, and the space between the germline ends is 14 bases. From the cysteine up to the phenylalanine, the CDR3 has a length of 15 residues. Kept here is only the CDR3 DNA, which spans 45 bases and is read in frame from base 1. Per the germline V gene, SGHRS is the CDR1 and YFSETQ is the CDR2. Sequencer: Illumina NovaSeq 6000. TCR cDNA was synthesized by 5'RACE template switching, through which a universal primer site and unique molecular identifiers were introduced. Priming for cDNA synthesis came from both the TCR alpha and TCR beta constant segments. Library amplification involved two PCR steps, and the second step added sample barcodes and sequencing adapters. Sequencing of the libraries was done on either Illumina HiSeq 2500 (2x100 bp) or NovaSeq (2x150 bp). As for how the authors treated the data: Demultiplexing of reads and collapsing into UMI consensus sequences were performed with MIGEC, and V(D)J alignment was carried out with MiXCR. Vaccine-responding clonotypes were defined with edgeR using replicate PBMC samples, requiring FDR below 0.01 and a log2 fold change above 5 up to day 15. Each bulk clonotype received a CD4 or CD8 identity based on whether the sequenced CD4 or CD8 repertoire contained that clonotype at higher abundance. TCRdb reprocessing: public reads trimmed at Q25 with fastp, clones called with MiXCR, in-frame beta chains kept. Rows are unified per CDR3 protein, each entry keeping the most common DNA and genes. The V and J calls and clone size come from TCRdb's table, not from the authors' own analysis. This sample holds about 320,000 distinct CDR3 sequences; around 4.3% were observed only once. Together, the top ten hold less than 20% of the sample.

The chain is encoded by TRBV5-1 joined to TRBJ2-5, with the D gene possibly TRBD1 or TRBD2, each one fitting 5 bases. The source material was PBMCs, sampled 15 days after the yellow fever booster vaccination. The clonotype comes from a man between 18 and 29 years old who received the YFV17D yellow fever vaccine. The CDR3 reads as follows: CASSLGPGEGETQYF. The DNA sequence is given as TGCGCCAGCAGCTTGGGCCCCGGAGAGGGGGAGACCCAGTACTTC.